The source of this T cell receptor beta chain is a study of blood T cell repertoires in COVID-19. This clone was detected only a few times. Generated by immunoSEQ multiplex PCR, the TCRdb table keeps only in-frame clones and is missing some. Here the sample spans under 450,000 clones, less than 90% being singletons. The CDR3 covers 15 residues. The V gene end was trimmed by 3 bases and the J gene end by 3 bases; junction bases not matched to a gene: 6. Germline values: CDR1 SGDLS, CDR2 YYNGEE. Sequencing was carried out using PBMCs or T cells enriched from blood (not recorded which). The receptor was derived from a woman aged 50 to 60 who had recovered from COVID-19. The chain carries TRBV9 and TRBJ2-7, with 10 nucleotides matching TRBD1. The CDR3 spells CASSAQTGGNYEQYF. The CDR3 region has the DNA TGTGCCAGCAGCGCCCAGACAGGGGGCAACTACGAGCAGTACTTC.